Listed here is a single T cell receptor beta chain. What it binds is unknown. The entry originates in a study of T cell responses to AZD1222 COVID-19 vaccine. Study conclusions and caveats: Nearly half of spike-specific TCRs reportedly target variant regions that are unmutated in the B.1.351 and B.1.1.7 variants. No day 14 peak samples; only post-peak repertoires were characterized. Just a handful of AZD1222 recipients tested seropositive at baseline.

Generated by immunoSEQ multiplex PCR, the TCRdb table keeps only in-frame clones and is missing some. The repertoire holds 110,000 to 150,000 clones, with just under 95% as singletons. Material: peripheral blood, obtained after recovery from COVID-19. The TCR sequence derives from an adult who had recovered from COVID-19.

Written as DNA, the CDR3 is TGTGCCAGCAGCCCCGGAGAGGGAGGTACCGGGGAGCTGTTTTTT. Translating gives CASSPGEGGTGELFF. This chain uses TRBV2 with TRBJ2-2; TRBD2 might be the D (6 bases). Trimming stripped 6 bases from V and 5 bases from J, with 16 bases between. CDR1 is SNHLY, CDR2 FYNNEI, per germline. This CDR3 is 15 amino acids long.